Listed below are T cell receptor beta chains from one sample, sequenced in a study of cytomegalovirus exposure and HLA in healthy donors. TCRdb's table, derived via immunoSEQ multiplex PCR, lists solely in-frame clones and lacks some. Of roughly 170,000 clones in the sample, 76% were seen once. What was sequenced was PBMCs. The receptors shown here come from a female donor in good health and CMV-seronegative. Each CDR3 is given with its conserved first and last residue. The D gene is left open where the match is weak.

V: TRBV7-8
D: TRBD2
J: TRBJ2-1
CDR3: CASSLAGTSGRDQQFF

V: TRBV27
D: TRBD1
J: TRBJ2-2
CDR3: CASRFSSRQGAVGELFF

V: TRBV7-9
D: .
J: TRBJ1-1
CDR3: CASSLLSPGRTEAFF

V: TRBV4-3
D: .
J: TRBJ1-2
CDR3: CASQGIHGYTF

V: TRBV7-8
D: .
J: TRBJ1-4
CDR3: CASSLAPNEKLFF

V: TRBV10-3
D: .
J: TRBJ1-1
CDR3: CAISARDTNTEAFF

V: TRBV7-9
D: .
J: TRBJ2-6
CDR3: CASSLASRSSGANVLTF

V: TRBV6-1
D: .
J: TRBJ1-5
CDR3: CASSVGTLSNQPQHF

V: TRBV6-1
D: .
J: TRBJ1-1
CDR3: CASSSLGNTEAFF

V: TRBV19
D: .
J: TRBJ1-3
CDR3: CASRLDSLDSGNTIYF

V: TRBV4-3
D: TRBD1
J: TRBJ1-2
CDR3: CASSQDLDRFYGYTF

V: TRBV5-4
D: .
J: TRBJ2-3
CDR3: CASSLVGGSWDTQYF

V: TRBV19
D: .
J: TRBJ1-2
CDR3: CASSIEQSYGYTF

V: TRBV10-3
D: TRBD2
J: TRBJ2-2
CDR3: CAIKVSGTSGNTGELFF

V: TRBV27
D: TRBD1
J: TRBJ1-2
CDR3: CASSHSGQESGYTF

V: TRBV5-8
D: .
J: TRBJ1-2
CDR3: CASSFSATTRDGYTF

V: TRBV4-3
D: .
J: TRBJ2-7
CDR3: CASSYSPGSEQYF

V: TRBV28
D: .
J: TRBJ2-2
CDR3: CASRLTGELFF

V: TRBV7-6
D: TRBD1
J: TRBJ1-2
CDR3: CASSPGTGGYGYTF

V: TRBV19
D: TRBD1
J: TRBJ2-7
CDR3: CATSRDRGNEQYF

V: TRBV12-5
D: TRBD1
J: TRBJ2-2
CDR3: CASDQGVGGELFF

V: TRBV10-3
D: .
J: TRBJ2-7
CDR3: CAISDTGRGYEQYF

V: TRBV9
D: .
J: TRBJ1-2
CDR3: CASSPQLDIGYTF

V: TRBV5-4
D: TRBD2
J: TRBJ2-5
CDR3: CASSSHTSGETQYF

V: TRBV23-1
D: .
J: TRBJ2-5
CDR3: CASSLNREKETQYF

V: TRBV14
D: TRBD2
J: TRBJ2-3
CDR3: CASSRQRGVYTDTQYF

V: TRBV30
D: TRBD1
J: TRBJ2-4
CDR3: CAGGQGNIQYF

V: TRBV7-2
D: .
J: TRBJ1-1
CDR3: CASSLDSYTEAFF

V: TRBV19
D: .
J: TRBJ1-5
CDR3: CATKTRLNNQPQHF

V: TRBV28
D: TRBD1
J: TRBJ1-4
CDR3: CATKTGGTANEKLFF

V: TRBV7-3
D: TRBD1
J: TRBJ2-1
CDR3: CASSPGTGTGGYNEQFF

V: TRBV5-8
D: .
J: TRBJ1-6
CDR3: CASTPFSRVSPLHF

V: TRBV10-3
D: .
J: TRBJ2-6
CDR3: CAVSKRSVVGANVLTF

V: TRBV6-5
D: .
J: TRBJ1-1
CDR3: CASSYSDLLTEAFF

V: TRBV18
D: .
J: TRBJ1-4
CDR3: CASSPRGTNEKLFF

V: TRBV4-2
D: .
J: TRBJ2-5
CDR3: CTSSQDHLETQETQYF

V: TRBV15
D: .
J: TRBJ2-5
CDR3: CATSEEDRVYAQYF

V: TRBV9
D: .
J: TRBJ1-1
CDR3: CASSRPSGPTEAFF

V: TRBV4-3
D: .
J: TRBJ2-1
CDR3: CASSPEPYNEQFF

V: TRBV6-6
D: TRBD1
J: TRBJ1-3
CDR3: CASSFPGQMNTIYF

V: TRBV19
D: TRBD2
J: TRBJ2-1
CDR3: CASRHWEGPYNEQFF

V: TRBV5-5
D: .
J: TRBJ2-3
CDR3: CASSRQSDPGDTQYF

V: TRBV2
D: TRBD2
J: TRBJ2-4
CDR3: CASRNRREGPYF

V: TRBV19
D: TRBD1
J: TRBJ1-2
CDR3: CASSTNRDRANYGYTF

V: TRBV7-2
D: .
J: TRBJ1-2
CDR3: CASSLASENYGYTF

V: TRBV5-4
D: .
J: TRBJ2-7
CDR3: CASSLAPNIYEQYF

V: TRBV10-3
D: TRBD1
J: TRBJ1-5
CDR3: CASGGTVSNQPQHF

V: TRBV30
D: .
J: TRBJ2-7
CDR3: CAFSEWDGGSYEQYF

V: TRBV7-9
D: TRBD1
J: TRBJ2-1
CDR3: CASSIDRGSYNEQFF

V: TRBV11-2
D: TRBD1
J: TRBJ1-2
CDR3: CASSLRGQDNYGYTF

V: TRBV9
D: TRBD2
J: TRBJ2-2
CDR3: CASSVGGGTGELFF

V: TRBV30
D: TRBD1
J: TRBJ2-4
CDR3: CAWSVNRGNIQYF

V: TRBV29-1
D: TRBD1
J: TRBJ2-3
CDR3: CSVASGQSTDTQYF

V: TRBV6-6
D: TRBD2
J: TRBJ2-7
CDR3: CASRASGGLYEQYF

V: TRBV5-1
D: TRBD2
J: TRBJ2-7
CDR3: CASSLELGGSFNEQYF

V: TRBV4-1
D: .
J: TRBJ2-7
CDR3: CASSHLPGFAYEQYF

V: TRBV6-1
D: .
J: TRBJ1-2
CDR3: CASSEEGGVPGHGYTF